The entry that follows covers one T cell receptor beta chain sequence. The data are from a study of blood T cell repertoires in COVID-19. The overall study: Material from acute and convalescent COVID-19 was sourced from the United States, Italy and Spain. The cDNA or gDNA used as material had been derived from T cells, B-cell-depleted T cells, or PBMCs.

CDR3 length: 16 amino acids. V was cut by 1 base and J by 9 bases, with 16 bases left in between. The germline V gene has CDR1 MGHRA and CDR2 YSYEKL. Authors' processing steps: Reference gene primer amplification yielded estimated nucleated cell counts. Assay used: immunoSEQ multiplex PCR; TCRdb lists only in-frame clones, some missing. Clonal size and the V and J genes are those of that table, whereas D and trimming came from the DNA. In the table there are about 250,000 clones, 81% of which are singletons. The chain combines TRBV4-1 with TRBJ1-6; D perhaps matches TRBD1 (5 bases). The sample consisted of peripheral blood. The receptor comes from a woman aged 80 or over with acute or convalescent COVID-19. CDR3 DNA: TGCGCCAGCAGCCAAGGTCGTGGGCAGGGTTTTTCACCCCTCCACTTT. Its translation: CASSQGRGQGFSPLHF.